The 15 T cell receptor beta chains listed next were all sequenced from one sample in a study of shared clonotypes between healthy human individuals. TCRdb keeps only in-frame clones here, not all; method: immunoSEQ multiplex PCR. The sample includes roughly 1 million clones, roughly 74% of them seen just once. The sample comprised memory CD4+ T cells from PBMCs. Subset defined: CD45RA-negative fraction. These receptor sequences come from a man aged 18 to 30 in good health. Some clones in this sample may be carry-over from other donors' samples.

For the CDR3, the DNA is TGTGCCAGCAGTTTAAGGTGGGACGGGACCCACTACGAGCAGTACTTC. Translating gives CASSLRWDGTHYEQYF. The V gene is TRBV27, the J gene TRBJ2-7; D is tentatively TRBD1 or TRBD2 (5 bases each). Trimming stripped 2 bases from V and 3 bases from J, with 17 bases between. CDR1 is MNHEY, CDR2 SMNVEV, per germline (reference sequence). This CDR3 is 16 amino acids long.

This clone was picked up a small number of times. Distinct nucleotide sequences in the sample also encode this CDR3. This rearrangement joins TRBV7-3 to TRBJ2-3; TRBD2 aligns across 7 bases. There are 12 residues in the CDR3. In germline, CDR1 is SGHTA, CDR2 FQGTGA. With 5 bases clipped from V and 4 bases from J, the junction kept 0 bases outside the gene matches. CDR3 coding DNA: TGTGCCAGCAGCCGGGGGGCAGATACGCAGTATTTT. Its translation is CASSRGADTQYF.

There are a few counts of this clone. CDR3 sequence reads: CASSRGLAIAYEQYF. In nucleotides, the CDR3 is TGTGCCAGCAGCCGGGGACTAGCGATAGCCTACGAGCAGTACTTC. This sequence joins TRBV13 and TRBJ2-7, with 10 bases lining up with TRBD2. With 5 bases clipped from V and 2 bases from J, the junction kept 6 bases outside the gene matches. CDR1 and CDR2 from the germline V gene are PRHDT and FYEKMQ (reference sequence). This CDR3 is 15 amino acids long.

The J gene is TRBJ2-5, the V gene TRBV7-8, with 8 bases that match TRBD1. Germline loops: CDR1 SGHVS, CDR2 FQNEAQ. V was pared by 1 base and J by 5 bases, with 6 bases of the junction left unmatched. The CDR3 runs 15 residues. CDR3 sequence (DNA): TGTGCCAGCAGCTTAGAGGGGACAGGATGGGAGACCCAGTACTTC. Translating it yields CASSLEGTGWETQYF.

The rearrangement uses TRBV29-1 and TRBJ2-5; 14 positions agree with TRBD2. After removal of 6 bases from V and 4 bases from J, the junction contained 7 bases not matched to a gene. CDR1 is SQVTM and CDR2 is ANQGSEA in the germline V gene. CDR3 length: 15 amino acids. The CDR3 DNA reads TGCAGCGTAGGGACTAGCGGGAGTACCGGAGAGACCCAGTACTTC. As protein: CSVGTSGSTGETQYF.

Worth noting for this clone: Within the sample, other DNA sequences also encode this same CDR3. The rearrangement joins TRBV27 to TRBJ2-4; 10 bases map to TRBD1. V lost 5 bases to trimming and J lost 6 bases; unmatched junction nucleotides: 4. Germline V gives CDR1 MNHEY, CDR2 SMNVEV (reference sequence). CDR3 length equals 14 residues. CDR3 region: CASSRTGGGNIQYF. CDR3 nucleotide sequence: TGTGCCAGCAGTCGGACAGGGGGAGGAAACATTCAGTACTTC.

The chain combines TRBV7-3 with TRBJ1-1, with D perhaps TRBD1 (5 bases). Germline-derived CDR1 and CDR2 are SGHTA and FQGTGA. Trimming stripped 4 bases from V and 1 base from J, with 10 bases between. The CDR3 sequence is 14 residues long. The CDR3 coding sequence is TGTGCCAGCAGCTCGGACAACAAGAACACTGAAGCTTTCTTT. Translated: CASSSDNKNTEAFF. The full variable domain, completed using reference TRBV7-3 and TRBJ1-1, is GAGVSQTPSNKVTEKGKYVELRCDPISGHTALYWYRQSLGQGPEFLIYFQGTGAADDSGLPNDRFFAVRPEGSVSTLKIQRTERGDSAVYLCASSSDNKNTEAFFGQGTRLTVV.

CDR3 coding DNA: TGCGCCAGCAGCTGGACAGGATATGGCTACACCTTC. It encodes CASSWTGYGYTF. The chain carries TRBV5-1 and TRBJ1-2, with 7 bases lining up with TRBD1. V was pared by 3 bases and J by 5 bases, with 1 base of the junction left unmatched. The germline gives CDR1 SGHRS, CDR2 YFSETQ. This CDR3 has 12 residues.

The V and J genes are TRBV7-2 and TRBJ2-1; 9 nucleotides align to TRBD2. Losses at the gene ends were 1 base for V and 5 bases for J; bases not matched to a gene: 6. This CDR3 contains 16 residues. Germline V gives CDR1 SGHTA, CDR2 FQGNSA. The CDR3 nucleotides read TGTGCCAGCAGCTTAGTCGCGACTAGCGGAAACAATGAGCAGTTCTTC. Its protein product is CASSLVATSGNNEQFF.

About this clone: Additional DNA sequences in this sample encode the identical CDR3. The chain employs TRBV18 and TRBJ1-5; 9 positions agree with TRBD1. The CDR3 covers 14 residues. CDR1 is KGHSH, CDR2 LQKENI, per germline. J gave up 6 bases and V 4 bases, and 4 bases lay outside the gene matches. For the CDR3, the DNA is TGTGCCAGCTCACGGGACAGGGCGGGTCAGCCCCAGCATTTT. Protein sequence: CASSRDRAGQPQHF. The variable domain in full, with the rest retrieved from reference TRBV18 and TRBJ1-5, is NAGVMQNPRHLVRRRGQEARLRCSPMKGHSHVYWYRQLPEEGLKFMVYLQKENIIDESGMPKERFSAEFPKEGPSILRIQQVVRGDSAAYFCASSRDRAGQPQHFGDGTRLSIL.

About this clone itself: Other DNA sequences from this sample encode an identical CDR3 as well. The chain joins TRBV18 to TRBJ2-2; no reliable D call. The V and J ends lost 3 bases and 1 base respectively, with 0 bases between them. Germline V gene lookup returns CDR1 KGHSH and CDR2 LQKENI. There are 12 residues in the CDR3. The CDR3 sequence: CASSPNTGELFF. The DNA of the CDR3 is TGTGCCAGCTCACCGAACACCGGGGAGCTGTTTTTT.

The gene calls are TRBV9 and TRBJ2-6, with no clear D. This CDR3 spans 15 amino acids. CDR1 and CDR2 (germline): SGDLS, YYNGEE. V lost 4 bases and J 0 bases, leaving 8 bases between the germline ends. The CDR3 nucleotides are TGTGCCAGCAGCAGGGCCCCCTCTGGGGCCAACGTCCTGACTTTC. The encoded protein is CASSRAPSGANVLTF.

Of note for this clone: This CDR3 is also generated by other DNA sequences in the sample. The chain combines TRBV7-3 with TRBJ2-2; 7 nucleotides match TRBD2. V shed 0 bases, J shed 8 bases, and the junction held 0 bases outside the gene matches. CDR1 is SGHTA, CDR2 FQGTGA, per germline. The CDR3 contains 13 residues. CDR3 amino acids: CASSLTAGGELFF. CDR3 DNA sequence: TGTGCCAGCAGCTTAACAGCGGGAGGGGAGCTGTTTTTT.

The chain carries TRBV7-3 and TRBJ2-1; 8 bases line up with TRBD2. CDR3 length: 13 residues. The germline V gene encodes CDR1 SGHTA and CDR2 FQGTGA. Trimming cost V 2 bases and J 11 bases; bases outside gene matches: 5. CDR3 sequence: CASSLPLAGQQFF. The CDR3 DNA sequence: TGTGCCAGCAGCTTACCATTAGCGGGACAGCAGTTCTTC.

The gene calls are TRBV27 and TRBJ2-7; unclear D gene. V was clipped by 2 bases and J by 6 bases, with 20 bases between them. This CDR3 contains 16 residues. Germline V CDR1 and CDR2: MNHEY, SMNVEV (reference sequence). CDR3 in DNA: TGTGCCAGCAGTTTAGGCCGGTTTGGAATAGGAAGCGAGCAGTACTTC. This codes for CASSLGRFGIGSEQYF.